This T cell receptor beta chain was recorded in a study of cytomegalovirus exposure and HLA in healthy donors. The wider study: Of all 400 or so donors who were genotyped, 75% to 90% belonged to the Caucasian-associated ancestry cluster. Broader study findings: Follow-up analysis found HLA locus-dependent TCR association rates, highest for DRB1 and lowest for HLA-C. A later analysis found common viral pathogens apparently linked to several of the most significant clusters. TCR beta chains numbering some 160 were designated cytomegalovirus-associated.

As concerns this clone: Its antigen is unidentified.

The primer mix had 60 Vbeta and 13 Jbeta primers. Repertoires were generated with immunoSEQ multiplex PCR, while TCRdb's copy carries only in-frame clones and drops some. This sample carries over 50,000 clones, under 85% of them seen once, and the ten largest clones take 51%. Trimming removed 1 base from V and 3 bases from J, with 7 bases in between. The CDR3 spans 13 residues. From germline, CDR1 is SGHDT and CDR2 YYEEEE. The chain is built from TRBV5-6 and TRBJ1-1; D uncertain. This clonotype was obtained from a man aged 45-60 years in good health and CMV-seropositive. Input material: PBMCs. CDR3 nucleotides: TGTGCCAGCAGCTTGAAGGAGGACACTGAAGCTTTCTTT. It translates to CASSLKEDTEAFF. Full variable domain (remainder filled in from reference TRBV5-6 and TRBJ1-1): DAGVTQSPTHLIKTRGQQVTLRCSPKSGHDTVSWYQQALGQGPQFIFQYYEEEERQRGNFPDRFSGHQFPNYSSELNVNALLLGDSALYLCASSLKEDTEAFFGQGTRLTVV.